The 18 T cell receptor beta chains below were found in one sample sequenced in a study of T-cell memory formation after mild COVID-19. TCRdb re-called the 5' RACE reads with MiXCR, one entry per CDR3 protein. The table includes some 320,000 distinct CDR3 sequences, more than 13% detected once. Sequenced input: PBMCs or a T cell subset sorted from them (not recorded which). The receptors stem from a young man who had mild COVID-19 (a few samples of this study predate the infection). Cell type and time point are not known.

This clonotype was recorded a few times. The rearrangement uses TRBV5-1 and TRBJ2-1; 12 bases agree with TRBD2. The CDR3 is 17 amino acids. V shed 0 bases, J shed 7 bases, and the junction held 8 bases outside the gene matches. From germline, CDR1 is SGHRS and CDR2 YFSETQ. This CDR3 is CASSLGRLAGARNEQFF. The CDR3 nucleotides are TGCGCCAGCAGCTTGGGGAGACTAGCGGGGGCCAGGAATGAGCAGTTCTTC.

This rearrangement joins TRBV6-1 to TRBJ1-2, with TRBD1 identical over 7 bases. Germline CDR1 reads MNHNS; CDR2 reads SASEGT. There are 14 residues in the CDR3. J was trimmed by 6 bases and V by 2 bases; bases with no gene match: 6. CDR3 bases: TGTGCCAGCAGTGAATTCGAGGGGGCGGATGGCTACACCTTC. Its protein product is CASSEFEGADGYTF.

This clonotype was seen a few times. This sequence joins TRBV12-3 or TRBV12-4 and TRBJ1-1; D is unclear. V dropped 5 bases and J dropped 4 bases, with 23 bases sitting between them. The CDR3 sequence is 17 residues long. The CDR3 bases are TGTGCCAGCAGTCCCGCAGTCCGCTCCCAGATGGGCACTGAAGCTTTCTTT. The encoded protein is CASSPAVRSQMGTEAFF.

This clonotype was observed a few times. The chain is built from TRBV30 and TRBJ2-3; D is unresolved. The ends were cut back, 5 bases at V and 3 bases at J, with 6 bases in the middle. The CDR3 covers 11 residues. Per germline, CDR1 GTSNPN and CDR2 SVGIG (reference sequence). The CDR3 reads CAWDGTDTQYF. In nucleotides, the CDR3 is TGTGCCTGGGACGGTACAGATACGCAGTATTTT.

This clonotype was recorded a few times. CDR3 protein: CASSQVVGASTDTQYF. The DNA for the CDR3 is TGCGCCAGCAGCCAGGTAGTAGGAGCAAGCACAGATACGCAGTATTTT. The chain links TRBV4-1 to TRBJ2-3, with unresolved D. Germline V CDR1 and CDR2: MGHRA, YSYEKL. The CDR3 has 16 residues. The V and J ends lost 3 bases and 0 bases respectively, with 13 bases between them.

The V call is TRBV6-2 or TRBV6-3, the J call TRBJ1-5; a possible D gene is TRBD1 (5 bases). The V end lost 8 bases, the J end lost 4 bases, and 15 bases lay between the germline ends. The CDR3 covers 14 residues. CDR1 MNHEY and CDR2 SVGEGT come from the germline V gene. The CDR3, as DNA: TGTGCCAGCGGGGGGGTCTCACGGAATCAGCCCCAGCATTTT. It codes for CASGGVSRNQPQHF.

This clonotype was seen only once. V gene TRBV10-3 combines with J gene TRBJ1-2; D not certain. Germline lookup yields CDR1 ENHRY and CDR2 SYGVKD. This CDR3 comprises 13 residues. Trimming took off 2 bases at V and 4 bases at J, with 8 bases between the two ends. The DNA of the CDR3 is TGTGCCATCAGTGAGCCGGTCGGCTATGGCTACACCTTC. It specifies CAISEPVGYGYTF.

This clonotype showed up just a few times. The chain links TRBV4-3 to TRBJ1-4; no definite D call. V was clipped by 0 bases and J by 0 bases, with 8 bases between them. The CDR3 has 16 residues. The germline V gene encodes CDR1 LGHNA and CDR2 YSLEER. Here the CDR3 reads CASSQDSGATNEKLFF. The CDR3 region has the DNA TGCGCCAGCAGCCAAGATTCGGGTGCAACTAATGAAAAACTGTTTTTT.

In its sample, this clonotype was seen a few times. The chain combines TRBV7-2 with TRBJ1-6; D unresolved. CDR3 size: 14 residues. Trimming stripped 3 bases from V and 6 bases from J, with 9 bases between. Germline CDR1 SGHTA, CDR2 FQGNSA. CDR3 in amino acids: CASSFPGFNSPLHF. CDR3 in DNA: TGTGCCAGCAGCTTCCCCGGGTTTAATTCACCCCTCCACTTT.

The sample holds a few counts of this clonotype. The chain has TRBV4-3 and TRBJ2-2; 11 bases fit TRBD2. J lost 3 bases, V lost 2 bases, and 8 bases had no gene match. The CDR3 length is 18 residues. CDR1 and CDR2 from the germline V gene are LGHNA and YSLEER. CDR3 in amino acids: CASSQREGLADYTGELFF. DNA for the CDR3: TGCGCCAGCAGCCAAAGGGAGGGACTAGCGGATTACACCGGGGAGCTGTTTTTT.

V is TRBV7-3 and J is TRBJ1-1; the D is unclear. Germline V gene data show CDR1 as SGHTA and CDR2 as FQGTGA. V lost 2 bases, J lost 4 bases, and 14 bases lay in between. The CDR3 contains 15 residues. CDR3 amino acids: CASSLLGAGSTEAFF. In nucleotides, the CDR3 is TGTGCCAGCAGCTTACTAGGCGCTGGGAGCACTGAAGCTTTCTTT.

The V gene is TRBV12-3 or TRBV12-4, the J gene TRBJ2-7; TRBD1 matches at 8 bases. V trimming: 6 bases; J trimming: 2 bases; junction bases outside the gene matches: 3. This CDR3 has 13 amino acids. The CDR3 sequence: CASSRGRTYEQYF. The DNA for the CDR3 is TGTGCCAGCAGCAGGGGGCGCACCTACGAGCAGTACTTC.

V and J are TRBV5-5 and TRBJ2-2, with D perhaps being TRBD1 or TRBD2 (6 bases each). Trimming cost V 1 base and J 5 bases, with 12 bases left between them. CDR3 length: 15 amino acids. Germline CDR1 is SGHKS and CDR2 is YYEKEE (reference sequence). The CDR3 loop is CASSLRGQGTGELFF. In DNA form, the CDR3 reads TGTGCCAGCAGCTTGCGGGGGCAGGGGACCGGGGAGCTGTTTTTT.

The chain carries TRBV5-1 and TRBJ2-7, with TRBD1 as a possible D gene (5 bases). The ends were cut back, 5 bases at V and 2 bases at J, with 14 bases in the middle. Germline V gives CDR1 SGHRS, CDR2 YFSETQ. This CDR3 has 14 amino acids. CDR3 in DNA: TGCGCCAGCAGAAGGACAACAGACCCCTACGAGCAGTACTTC. It yields the protein CASRRTTDPYEQYF.

There are a few counts of this clonotype. The rearrangement links TRBV5-1 to TRBJ1-5; 11 nucleotides align to TRBD1. The CDR3 has 16 residues. V dropped 0 bases and J dropped 7; count of bases not matched to a gene: 6. Germline V lookup: CDR1 SGHRS, CDR2 YFSETQ. The CDR3 region is CASSLEGTGGKQPQHF. The CDR3 DNA is TGCGCCAGCAGCTTGGAGGGGACAGGGGGTAAACAGCCCCAGCATTTT.

This clonotype occurred once. This rearrangement joins TRBV7-9 to TRBJ2-5; possible D gene TRBD1, 5 bases. Germline V gives CDR1 SEHNR, CDR2 FQNEAQ (reference sequence). The CDR3 runs to 13 residues. Trimming pared 6 bases from V and 4 bases from J, leaving 12 bases between. DNA for the CDR3: TGTGCCAGCAGACAGGACCTCTTAGAGACCCAGTACTTC. Translated, it gives CASRQDLLETQYF.

There are many counts of this clonotype. The chain joins TRBV7-9 to TRBJ1-4; 8 nucleotides agree with TRBD1. Per germline, CDR1 SEHNR and CDR2 FQNEAQ (reference sequence). This CDR3 has 16 amino acids. J was trimmed by 1 base and V by 1 base; bases with no gene match: 2. The CDR3, as DNA: TGTGCCAGCAGCTTAGGAGACAGGGGAACTAATGAAAAACTGTTTTTT. Its protein product is CASSLGDRGTNEKLFF.

This chain connects TRBV20-1 to TRBJ2-3; D remains unclear. CDR1 DFQATT and CDR2 SNEGSKA come from the germline V gene (reference sequence). V was trimmed by 0 bases and J by 1 base, leaving 11 bases between them. The CDR3 has 15 residues. The CDR3 region is CSARESQSGTDTQYF. For the CDR3, the DNA is TGCAGTGCTAGAGAGAGCCAGTCAGGCACAGATACGCAGTATTTT.